There are a few counts of the clone carrying this TCR beta chain. In germline, CDR1 is MNHEY, CDR2 SMNVEV (reference sequence). Trimming removed 5 bases from V and 4 bases from J; junction bases left unmatched: 11. The CDR3 extends over 16 amino acids. These data come from a study of T-cell memory formation after mild COVID-19. A single record per CDR3 protein comes from TCRdb applying MiXCR to the 5' RACE reads. The table lists under 550,000 distinct CDR3 sequences, 18% of them singletons. This chain uses TRBV27 with TRBJ2-7; 10 bases fit TRBD1. Sequencing input: PBMCs or a T cell subset sorted from them (not recorded which). This TCR came from an adult woman who had mild COVID-19 (a few samples of this study predate the infection). Cell type and time point are not known. CDR3: CASSSPWTGGEYEQYF. Here the CDR3 DNA reads TGTGCCAGCAGTAGCCCTTGGACAGGGGGGGAGTACGAGCAGTACTTC.